This TCR beta chain was observed in a study of cytomegalovirus exposure and HLA in healthy donors. For the study at large: As released early, the data held 70 million to 95 million unique TCRs from HLA-typed donors. Study-level points and caveats: From TCR beta sequences, most subjects' HLA-A and HLA-B alleles were reportedly predicted accurately. An observed cluster of highly shared sequence variants was recorded as a likely sequencing artifact.

Primers included in the PCR were 60 Vbeta and 13 Jbeta primers. Profiling relied on immunoSEQ multiplex PCR, and the TCRdb table lists in-frame clones only, not all of them. The table has under 200,000 clones, 76% seen once. This clone has more than one count but fewer than ten. The antigen remains undetermined. The source is a man in his 60s in good health and CMV-seronegative. Input material: PBMCs.

The CDR3 spells CASSFHQGAGETQYF. The CDR3, as DNA: TGTGCCAGCAGCTTCCACCAGGGGGCGGGAGAGACCCAGTACTTC. The chain recombines TRBV7-2 with TRBJ2-5; TRBD1 aligns across 8 bases. The CDR3 extends over 15 amino acids. Trimming took 3 bases from V and 4 from J; bases not matched to a gene: 7. Per the germline V gene, CDR1 is SGHTA and CDR2 is FQGNSA.